This T cell receptor beta chain was captured by sequencing in a study of response to subunit inactivated influenza vaccine. General study findings and limits: It was the authors' suggestion that each seasonal influenza vaccination recruits few new T cells.

Each CDR3 protein gets one entry after TCRdb re-called the RT-PCR reads with MiXCR. Here the sample spans approximately 570,000 distinct CDR3 sequences, around 8% being singletons. The germline V gene encodes CDR1 LGHNT and CDR2 FRNRAP. The CDR3 contains 13 residues. Trimming took 3 bases from V and 3 from J, leaving 5 bases between them. This clonotype was seen a handful of times. What it recognizes is unknown. This TCR derives from a man between 50 and 70 years old who received an inactivated influenza vaccine. This chain uses TRBV12-5 with TRBJ2-2; no clear D. Material: PBMCs from blood, obtained 23 to 25 months after vaccination. The CDR3 reads CASGLLYTGELFF. The CDR3 DNA follows: TGTGCTAGTGGTTTACTTTACACCGGGGAGCTGTTTTTT. Full variable domain (rest looked up from reference TRBV12-5 and TRBJ2-2): DARVTQTPRHKVTEMGQEVTMRCQPILGHNTVFWYRQTMMQGLELLAYFRNRAPLDDSGMPKDRFSAEMPDATLATLKIQPSEPRDSAVYFCASGLLYTGELFFGEGSRLTVL.